The sequence of this T cell receptor (beta chain) was determined in a study of cytomegalovirus exposure and HLA in healthy donors. Notes on the study in general: The majority of CMV-associated TCR beta chains were reported as apparently HLA-restricted in a later analysis.

The PCR ran on 60 Vbeta and 13 Jbeta primers. The data were produced by immunoSEQ multiplex PCR, yet TCRdb's version contains in-frame clones alone and is incomplete. The table lists 150,000 to 200,000 clones, roughly three quarters of them singletons, with roughly an eighth in the top ten. The CDR3 has 18 residues. Losses at the gene ends were 0 bases for V and 3 bases for J; bases not matched to a gene: 11. From germline, CDR1 is PRHDT and CDR2 FYEKMQ (reference sequence). Concerning this clone itself: Antigen: not known.

The sequence was obtained from a woman between 45 and 65 years old in good health and CMV-seropositive. J is TRBJ1-2 and V is TRBV13; 9 nucleotides match TRBD1. The sample was PBMCs. The CDR3 bases are TGTGCCAGCAGCTTAGGCCGGAACAGGGGGCATGGTCACTATGGCTACACCTTC. Encoded protein: CASSLGRNRGHGHYGYTF.